The entry that follows covers one T cell receptor (beta chain) sequence. Its specificity is not known. Lung cancer patients with chemo-refractory metastatic non-small-cell disease were given focal radiation plus CTLA-4 blockade with ipilimumab. Trimming left V 3 bases short and J 4 bases short, with 12 bases between. This CDR3 has 14 amino acids. The germline V gene encodes CDR1 MGHDK and CDR2 SYGVNS. These data originate in a study of radiotherapy plus CTLA-4 blockade in lung cancer. Study-wide results and caveats: Radiotherapy with ipilimumab was followed by blood expansion of tumor-derived clones.

The method was immunoSEQ multiplex PCR; TCRdb's version includes in-frame clones alone and lacks a portion of them. The sample carries over 85,000 clones, around 79% recorded once. This sequence joins TRBV25-1 and TRBJ1-1; D is possibly TRBD1 (5 bases). Here the sequenced sample was peripheral blood, taken from a patient treated with radiotherapy plus ipilimumab. The sequence derives from a human donor with non-small cell lung cancer who had a partial response to radiotherapy plus ipilimumab. Some clones in this sample may be carry-over from other donors' samples. The CDR3 DNA sequence: TGTGCCAGCAGTGACCACAGGTTTAGCACTGAAGCTTTCTTT. It yields the protein CASSDHRFSTEAFF.